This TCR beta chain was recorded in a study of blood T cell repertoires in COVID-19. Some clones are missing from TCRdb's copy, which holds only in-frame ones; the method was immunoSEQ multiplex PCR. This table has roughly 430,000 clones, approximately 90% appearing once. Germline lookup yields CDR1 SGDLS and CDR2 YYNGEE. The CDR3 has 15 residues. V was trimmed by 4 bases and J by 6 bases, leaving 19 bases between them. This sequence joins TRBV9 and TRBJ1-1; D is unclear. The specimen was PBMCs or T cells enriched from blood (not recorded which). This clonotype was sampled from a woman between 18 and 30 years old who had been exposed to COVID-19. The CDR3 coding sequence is TGTGCCAGCAGCCCCAATTCGTTCAGGTACGCTGAAGCTTTCTTT. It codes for CASSPNSFRYAEAFF.